This TCR beta chain was recorded in a study of OX40 agonist ivuxolimab in advanced cancers. Study-wide results and limits: There were, on average, more expanded clones in CD8+ T cells than in CD4+. Clonal expansion was among the lowest in partial responders at 0.1-3.0 mg/kg, especially CD8+.

Of note for this clone: Its cognate antigen is unknown.

Clones were read by immunoSEQ multiplex PCR, and TCRdb kept only the in-frame ones, dropping some. The sample has 40,000 to 60,000 clones, approximately 90% seen once; the top ten hold 11%. The CDR3 is 19 residues long. The germline V gene encodes CDR1 SGHTA and CDR2 FQGNSA. Trimming removed 0 bases from V and 1 base from J, with 21 bases in between. The sequences come from CD4+ or CD8+ T cells sorted from blood, collected in a trial of the OX40 agonist ivuxolimab. The genes are TRBV7-2 and TRBJ1-2; no clear D gene. This clonotype was obtained from an adult with an advanced solid tumor such as melanoma, head and neck, liver or kidney cancer. The CDR3 spells CASSLALSDQELLNYGYTF. The CDR3 DNA is TGTGCCAGCAGCTTAGCCCTTAGCGACCAGGAGCTGCTTAACTATGGCTACACCTTC.